This TCR beta chain derives from a study of a mutant IDH1 vaccine in newly diagnosed glioma. Turning to the study itself: Treated individuals were 62.5% male and roughly 40% female, averaging about 40 years of age. Beforehand, treatment had been radiotherapy, temozolomide, or both; the majority received both. Study-level points and caveats: Pseudoprogression seemed unlinked to shifts in top peripheral T cell clonotypes. Most patients, 85% to 95%, showed vaccine-induced immune responses.

The time point was: baseline, week 1 (first vaccination visit). Treatment defined: pre-vaccination baseline after standard-of-care therapy. Germline-derived CDR1 and CDR2 are LNHDA and SQIVND (reference sequence). The CDR3 runs to 15 residues. Trimming removed 5 bases from V and 4 bases from J; junction bases left unmatched: 6. Sequencing used immunoSEQ multiplex PCR; TCRdb keeps in-frame clones, though not all of them. The sample yields more than 20,000 clones, over 75% seen once. Turning to this clone: Its specificity is not known.

The source material was PBMCs, sampled from a glioma patient treated with radiotherapy, temozolomide or both. This TCR came from a man in his forties with glioma. The chain carries TRBV19 and TRBJ2-7, with 12 nucleotides matching TRBD1. The CDR3 here is CASSFRGQGAYEQYV. Here the CDR3 DNA reads TGTGCCAGTAGTTTTAGGGGACAGGGGGCGTACGAGCAGTACGTC.